The 24 T cell receptor beta chains reported below all come from one sample, sequenced in a study of blood T cell repertoires in COVID-19. TCRdb's table, derived via immunoSEQ multiplex PCR, lists solely in-frame clones and lacks some. Here the sample spans tens of thousands of clones, about 90% being singletons. Specimen: peripheral blood. Receptors originate from a woman in her forties or fifties with COVID-19, enrolled during active disease.

The chain combines TRBV2 with TRBJ1-4; no clear D gene. Trimming shortened V by 4 bases and J by 6 bases, and 3 bases separated the two germline ends. This CDR3 spans 11 amino acids. CDR1 is SNHLY, CDR2 FYNNEI, per germline. DNA of the CDR3: TGTGCCAGCAGTGGCGATGAAAAACTGTTTTTT. It encodes CASSGDEKLFF.

V usage is TRBV6-2 or TRBV6-3 and J usage is TRBJ2-5; 9 bases agree with TRBD2. V trimming: 6 bases; J trimming: 5 bases; junction bases outside the gene matches: 10. From germline, CDR1 is MNHEY and CDR2 SVGEGT. The CDR3 length is 15 residues. CDR3: CASSPGLAGPETQYF. The CDR3 nucleotides are TGTGCCAGCAGCCCCGGTCTAGCGGGGCCGGAGACCCAGTACTTC.

The V and J genes are TRBV18 and TRBJ1-1; D not resolved. V was trimmed by 3 bases and J by 3 bases, leaving 5 bases between them. This CDR3 is 12 amino acids long. Germline CDR1 is KGHSH and CDR2 is LQKENI. CDR3 sequence: CASSPSYTEAFF. The CDR3 DNA reads TGTGCCAGCTCACCGTCGTACACTGAAGCTTTCTTT.

V is TRBV12-2 and J is TRBJ2-1; TRBD2 is the table's D call and was not checked against the DNA. TRBV12-2 is a pseudogene segment. The length of the CDR3 is 16 residues. DNA of the CDR3: TGTGCAAGTCGCTTCTTAGCGACCCCGGAGAGAGATGAGCAGTTCTTC. Its translation: CASRFLATPERDEQFF.

V and J are TRBV5-1 and TRBJ1-5; the match to TRBD1 covers 7 bases. Germline V gene sequence: CDR1 SGHRS, CDR2 YFSETQ. This CDR3 comprises 14 residues. Trimming removed 1 base from V and 7 bases from J; junction bases left unmatched: 5. Here the CDR3 reads CASSLSPGGQPQHF. For the CDR3, the DNA is TGCGCCAGCAGCTTGAGTCCAGGGGGGCAGCCCCAGCATTTT.

The chain links TRBV4-1 to TRBJ2-7, with a weak D call TRBD2 (7 bases). Trimming pared 4 bases from V and 4 bases from J, leaving 29 bases between. This CDR3 has 19 amino acids. The germline CDR1 and CDR2 sequences are MGHRA and YSYEKL. The CDR3 DNA is TGCGCCAGCAGCCGAGACCCCGGCCCCTCTAGCGGAGGGGGATACGAGCAGTACTTC. Its protein product is CASSRDPGPSSGGGYEQYF.

The chain has TRBV20-1 and TRBJ1-1; 8 bases fit TRBD1. The CDR3 sequence is 15 residues long. Germline values: CDR1 DFQATT, CDR2 SNEGSKA (reference sequence). Unmatched junction bases numbered 7, after V lost 3 bases and J lost 1 base. CDR3 in amino acids: CSASWAGTGNTEAFF. For the CDR3, the DNA is TGCAGTGCTAGTTGGGCCGGGACAGGGAACACTGAAGCTTTCTTT.

The chain carries TRBV27 and TRBJ1-3, with D possibly TRBD1 on 6 matching bases. Germline V gene sequence: CDR1 MNHEY, CDR2 SMNVEV (reference sequence). This CDR3 is built from 16 residues. Trimming took 6 bases from V and 0 from J, leaving 15 bases between them. CDR3 amino acids: CASRRTGFASGNTIYF. CDR3 sequence (DNA): TGTGCCAGCAGACGAACAGGGTTCGCCTCTGGAAACACCATATATTTT.

The J gene is TRBJ2-7, the V gene TRBV5-1; D might be TRBD2 (6 bases). This CDR3 is built from 15 residues. V was trimmed by 1 base and J by 2 bases, leaving 13 bases between them. Germline CDR1 and CDR2: SGHRS and YFSETQ. CDR3 in amino acids: CASSLSPGTPYEQYF. DNA for the CDR3: TGCGCCAGCAGCTTGAGCCCCGGGACTCCCTACGAGCAGTACTTC.

This chain connects TRBV28 to TRBJ2-3; 12 bases align to TRBD2. V trimming: 3 bases; J trimming: 4 bases; junction bases outside the gene matches: 11. Germline loops: CDR1 MDHEN, CDR2 SYDVKM. The CDR3 is 18 amino acids. CDR3 DNA sequence: TGTGCCAGCAGTTTCGGGACTAGCGGGCCTTACCCCCCAGATACGCAGTATTTT. Translating gives CASSFGTSGPYPPDTQYF.

The rearrangement uses TRBV5-1 and TRBJ2-7; 8 positions match TRBD1. Germline trimming cut 0 bases from V and 0 bases from J; bases unmatched to any gene: 2. CDR1 and CDR2 from the germline V gene are SGHRS and YFSETQ. There are 15 residues in the CDR3. CDR3 DNA: TGCGCCAGCAGCTTGGGGCAGGGGGCCTCCTACGAGCAGTACTTC. Protein product: CASSLGQGASYEQYF.

The CDR3 DNA reads as TGTGCCAGCAGACCTGTCCGGGACAGTAGCAATCAGCCCCAGCATTTT. Amino acids: CASRPVRDSSNQPQHF. The genes are TRBV2 and TRBJ1-5; 7 bases are a match to TRBD1. The CDR3 is 16 amino acids. The germline V gene encodes CDR1 SNHLY and CDR2 FYNNEI. The ends lost 6 bases at V and 0 bases at J; junction bases unmatched: 8.

This sequence joins TRBV5-6 and TRBJ2-1, with 10 bases lining up with TRBD2. The V gene end was trimmed by 4 bases and the J gene end by 6 bases; junction bases not matched to a gene: 13. The CDR3 has 17 amino acids. The germline gives CDR1 SGHDT, CDR2 YYEEEE. Here the CDR3 DNA reads TGTGCCAGCAGCCTAACCCTCCTAGCGGGGGACCTCAATGAGCAGTTCTTC. Encoded protein: CASSLTLLAGDLNEQFF. Together with reference TRBV5-6 and TRBJ2-1, the CDR3 gives the full variable domain: DAGVTQSPTHLIKTRGQQVTLRCSPKSGHDTVSWYQQALGQGPQFIFQYYEEEERQRGNFPDRFSGHQFPNYSSELNVNALLLGDSALYLCASSLTLLAGDLNEQFFGPGTRLTVL.

V and J are TRBV28 and TRBJ1-1; a weak D match, TRBD1 (6 bases). Germline V CDR1 and CDR2: MDHEN, SYDVKM. V dropped 5 bases and J dropped 4 bases, with 17 bases sitting between them. The CDR3 has 15 amino acids. CDR3 nucleotides: TGTGCCAGCAGTCTCAGCGGGGAGGGGGGCACTGAAGCTTTCTTT. It codes for CASSLSGEGGTEAFF. Using reference TRBV28 and TRBJ1-1 for the parts outside the CDR3, the full variable domain is DVKVTQSSRYLVKRTGEKVFLECVQDMDHENMFWYRQDPGLGLRLIYFSYDVKMKEKGDIPEGYSVSREKKERFSLILESASTNQTSMYLCASSLSGEGGTEAFFGQGTRLTVV.

The chain combines TRBV3-1 (or the pseudogene TRBV3-2) with TRBJ2-5; TRBD2 might be the D (5 bases). The CDR3 is 16 residues long. V dropped 0 bases and J dropped 3 bases, with 14 bases sitting between them. CDR1 LGHDT and CDR2 YNNKEL come from the germline V gene (reference sequence). CDR3 region: CASSQDNWAEEETQYF. The CDR3 region has the DNA TGTGCCAGCAGCCAAGATAACTGGGCGGAGGAAGAGACCCAGTACTTC.

V usage is TRBV4-1 and J usage is TRBJ1-1, with a possible D match to TRBD1 (6 bases). In germline, CDR1 is MGHRA, CDR2 YSYEKL. The length of the CDR3 is 18 residues. Trimming took 3 bases from V and 4 from J, leaving 24 bases between them. CDR3 sequence reads: CASSHPAGVGALFTEAFF. CDR3 in DNA: TGCGCCAGCAGCCACCCTGCGGGCGTGGGGGCTCTGTTCACTGAAGCTTTCTTT.

The chain combines TRBV10-1 with TRBJ1-6, with D uncertain. The germline V and J ends were trimmed by 5 bases and 4 bases, with 18 bases remaining between them. CDR1 and CDR2 from the germline V gene are WNHNN and SYGVQD (reference sequence). The length of the CDR3 is 17 residues. CDR3 in amino acids: CASSSVATDPYNSPLHF. The DNA of the CDR3 is TGCGCCAGCAGTTCCGTCGCTACAGACCCTTATAATTCACCCCTCCACTTT.

This sequence joins TRBV6-5 and TRBJ2-3; TRBD1 matches 7 bases. V trimming: 6 bases; J trimming: 1 base; junction bases outside the gene matches: 7. The CDR3 length is 15 residues. The germline CDR1 and CDR2 sequences are MNHEY and SVGAGI. CDR3 protein: CASRRGTGGTDTQYF. The CDR3 region has the DNA TGTGCCAGCAGGAGGGGCACAGGGGGCACAGATACGCAGTATTTT.

The rearrangement links TRBV18 to TRBJ2-3; D not certain. The CDR3 length is 17 residues. Germline CDR1 KGHSH, CDR2 LQKENI. V shed 2 bases and J shed 4 bases, with 19 bases lying between them. CDR3 protein: CASSPGSNVLLADTQYF. CDR3 bases: TGTGCCAGCTCACCAGGGTCTAACGTACTATTAGCAGATACGCAGTATTTT.

This sequence joins TRBV19 and TRBJ2-1; TRBD2 agrees at 9 bases. CDR1 is LNHDA, CDR2 SQIVND, per germline (reference sequence). The CDR3 runs 15 residues. Unmatched junction bases numbered 8, after V lost 8 bases and J lost 3 bases. The DNA for the CDR3 is TGTGCCAGTGCGATAGCGGGAGAGGGCTACAATGAGCAGTTCTTC. Translating gives CASAIAGEGYNEQFF.

The gene calls are TRBV15 and TRBJ2-5; D may be TRBD1 (5 bases). The germline CDR1 and CDR2 sequences are LNHNV and YYDKDF (reference sequence). The CDR3 has 12 residues. Trimming took off 8 bases at V and 5 bases at J, with 12 bases between the two ends. The CDR3 here is CATSAGMETQYF. The CDR3 nucleotides are TGTGCCACCTCTGCAGGGATGGAGACCCAGTACTTC.

This clone was seen only once. The rearrangement uses TRBV5-4 and TRBJ2-3; 10 bases map to TRBD2. CDR3 size: 14 residues. V shed 3 bases, J shed 5 bases, and the junction held 3 bases outside the gene matches. The germline V gene has CDR1 SGHNT and CDR2 YYREEE (reference sequence). As DNA, the CDR3 is TGTGCCAGCAGCTCAAGCGGGAGGGGAGATACGCAGTATTTT. This translates into CASSSSGRGDTQYF.

The rearrangement uses TRBV6-5 and TRBJ2-3; D is perhaps TRBD1 (5 bases). The CDR3 has 15 amino acids. Germline CDR1 MNHEY, CDR2 SVGAGI. Between the trimmed V and J ends, which lost 2 bases and 1 base, there was a span of 10 bases. The CDR3 DNA reads TGTGCCAGCAGTTACGGGGCTACCGGCACAGATACGCAGTATTTT. It yields the protein CASSYGATGTDTQYF.

There are a few counts of this clone. The chain has TRBV6-4 and TRBJ1-2; 10 bases agree with TRBD1. The CDR3 is 12 residues long. Germline V CDR1 and CDR2: MRHNA, SNTAGT. V lost 4 bases, J lost 8 bases, and 1 base stayed unmatched. CDR3 sequence reads: CASSGDRGGYTF. The DNA of the CDR3 is TGTGCCAGCAGTGGGGACAGGGGAGGCTACACCTTC.